This T cell receptor (beta chain) was retrieved from a study of blood T cell repertoires in COVID-19 (dated by TCRdb to about 2020). Study-wide context: Collaborator samples came from the United States, Italy and Spain and covered acute and convalescent phases of COVID-19. The prospective study material was composed of cDNA or gDNA derived from T cells, B-cell-depleted T cells, or PBMCs. The dataset comprised deeply sampled blood TCRbeta repertoires from subjects exposed to, actively infected with, or recovered from COVID-19. The repertoires were released in a freely available public database meant as a resource for research on the immune response to SARS-CoV-2. The samples were drawn from the first 160 participants of the ongoing ImmuneRACE study and from 1,200 or so subjects provided by 6 global collaborators. A de-identified subject ID, COVID-19 status, age in years and sex were almost always included in the sample metadata. Where HLA class I and class II types were available, the types were taken from metadata supplied by the sample provider, not from assay-based typing.

The immunoSEQ Assay, a bias-controlled multiplex PCR, was used to amplify TCRbeta CDR3 regions from genomic DNA. From the authors' description of their analysis: Within the assay, amplification of reference gene primers was used to estimate how many nucleated cells each sample contained. Sequence reads were collapsed and filtered to measure the absolute abundance of every unique TCRbeta CDR3 rearrangement. Productive Simpson clonality was computed per sample as the square root of Simpson's diversity index over productive rearrangements. TCRdb obtained this table from immuneACCESS and retained in-frame rearrangements with V and J assigned. These tables miss some clones; where compared with another copy, unresolved V genes account for less than half of the shortfall, and the remainder is unexplained. V and J calls and clone size come straight from that table; D and trimming were deduced from the DNA. The sample table contains some 300,000 clones; only one count was recorded for more than 70% of them. The top ten constitute roughly 7% of the sample.

As for this clone: No antigen is known for it. No base quality values were provided; no much bigger clone lies one nucleotide off.

Another Seattle source contributed samples from volunteer blood donors who had recovered from COVID-19. Whole blood was collected in K2EDTA tubes by collaborating institutions according to the institutions' own protocols. Collaborator samples were shipped for TCRbeta analysis as frozen whole blood, isolated PBMCs, or DNA extracted from either sample type. What the research found in general, with its limitations: Clinical and demographic metadata were provided uncurated, with the amount varying by source and participant.

V was cut back by 5 bases and J by 7 bases, leaving a gap of 14 bases between them. The CDR3, from cysteine to phenylalanine, totals 13 residues. Left in the record is the CDR3 DNA by itself, 39 bases read in frame from the first base. CDR1 and CDR2, per the germline V gene (reference sequence), are MNHNY and SVGAGI. The sequence links TRBV6-6 to TRBJ2-5; TRBD2 is a possible D gene, resting on 5 matching bases. The TCR originated in a woman younger than 45 who had recovered from COVID-19. The source material was peripheral blood. The DNA sequence is TGTGCCAGCAGTCCCCGGGGTATCGGGACCCAGTACTTC. Translated, it reads CASSPRGIGTQYF.